The present TCR beta chain was sequenced within a study of post-analysis software for immune sequencing data. Unique molecular identifiers featured in each of the TCR beta cDNA libraries. When 1 to 10 million T cells were used, they gave a few hundred thousand cDNA molecules. Each CDR3 protein is one row after TCRdb ran MiXCR on the PCR reads. Of almost 700,000 distinct CDR3 sequences listed, about 60% are singletons. CDR3 length equals 13 residues. The V and J ends lost 6 bases and 3 bases respectively, with 11 bases between them. About this clonotype: Antigen unknown.

Findings and caveats of the study: A handful of TRBV segments were significantly more frequent in patients than in controls. TRBV5-6, TRBV5-1 and TRBV20-1 were among these segments.

The sequenced material came from blood. This TCR was sampled from a girl between 2 and 10 years old with multiple sclerosis. This sequence joins TRBV12-3 or TRBV12-4 and TRBJ1-1, with TRBD1 as a possible D gene (5 bases). CDR3 in amino acids: CASSPDSDTEAFF. The DNA for the CDR3 is TGTGCCAGCAGCCCCGACAGTGACACTGAAGCTTTCTTT.